The T cell receptor (beta chain) described here comes from a study of blood T cell repertoires in COVID-19. The wider study: The origin of the acute and convalescent COVID-19 samples was the United States, Italy and Spain.

The CDR3 runs 13 residues. Germline V CDR1 and CDR2: GTSNPN, SVGIG (reference sequence). V dropped 0 bases and J dropped 12 bases, with 15 bases sitting between them. In the study's own analysis: Reference gene primer amplification gave estimated nucleated cell counts. The protocol was immunoSEQ multiplex PCR, while the TCRdb copy is restricted to in-frame clones and leaves out a portion. V, J and clone size reflect that table, while D and trimming were determined from the DNA. Among about 98,000 clones, roughly 82% were seen once, and the ten largest hold roughly 11%. The gene calls are TRBV30 and TRBJ2-1, with D hard to call. The receptor was derived from a man aged 65 to 85 with active or convalescent COVID-19. Sequencing was performed on peripheral blood. The CDR3 DNA reads as TGTGCCTGGAGTGTACGGTCGATTCTACGGCAGTTCTTC. Translation: CAWSVRSILRQFF. The full variable domain, its missing parts supplied by reference TRBV30 and TRBJ2-1, is SQTIHQWPATLVQPVGSPLSLECTVEGTSNPNLYWYRQAAGRGLQLLFYSVGIGQISSEVPQNLSASRPQDRQFILSSKKLLLSDSGFYLCAWSVRSILRQFFGPGTRLTVL.